This TCR beta chain was documented in a study of blood T cell repertoires in COVID-19. Repertoires were generated with immunoSEQ multiplex PCR, while TCRdb's copy carries only in-frame clones and drops some. The profile shows about 320,000 clones, 85% to 90% of them singletons. CDR1 is SGDLS and CDR2 is YYNGEE in the germline V gene. V was cut by 0 bases and J by 2 bases, with 8 bases left in between. CDR3 length: 14 residues. Cohort 3 recovery required two negative PCRs, clearance, or symptom resolution. The V gene is TRBV9, the J gene TRBJ2-5, with D unclear. Sequencing input: PBMCs or T cells enriched from blood (not recorded which). This TCR was recovered from a woman younger than 30 who had recovered from COVID-19. The CDR3 bases are TGTGCCAGCAGCGTAGCCCCTAGGCAAGAGACCCAGTACTTC. Translation: CASSVAPRQETQYF.